This T cell receptor (beta chain) comes out of a study of beta chain features in type 1 diabetes. Expressed TCRB transcripts were sequenced, since all the RNA that had been isolated was reverse transcribed. Sequencing was performed with immunoSEQ multiplex PCR; in TCRdb, only in-frame clones are kept and a portion is missing. The profile shows hundreds of thousands of clones, roughly 12% of them singletons. For this clone: Its antigen is still unknown.

Stem cell-like memory, regulatory, central memory and naive CD4+ cells were sorted via CD45RO/CCR7/CD25/CD127/CD95/CD27. Purity above 98% was achieved in all sorted populations. Germline CDR1 reads LGHNA; CDR2 reads YNFKEQ. With 8 bases clipped from V and 4 bases from J, the junction kept 16 bases outside the gene matches. This CDR3 spans 16 amino acids. Study-wide results and limits: Among patients, naive, central memory and Treg TCRB repertoires appeared more similar than among healthy donors. TCRB CDR3s from Type 1 diabetes patients were moderately but significantly shorter in all four CD4+ subsets.

This clonotype was obtained from a man younger than 35 in good health. The chain carries TRBV4-2 and TRBJ1-2; TRBD1 aligns across 7 bases. Material for sequencing was naive CD4+ T cells from blood. The CDR3 here is CASGEGARRLGYGYTF. The CDR3 DNA sequence: TGTGCCAGCGGCGAGGGGGCGCGGCGGTTGGGCTATGGCTACACCTTC.